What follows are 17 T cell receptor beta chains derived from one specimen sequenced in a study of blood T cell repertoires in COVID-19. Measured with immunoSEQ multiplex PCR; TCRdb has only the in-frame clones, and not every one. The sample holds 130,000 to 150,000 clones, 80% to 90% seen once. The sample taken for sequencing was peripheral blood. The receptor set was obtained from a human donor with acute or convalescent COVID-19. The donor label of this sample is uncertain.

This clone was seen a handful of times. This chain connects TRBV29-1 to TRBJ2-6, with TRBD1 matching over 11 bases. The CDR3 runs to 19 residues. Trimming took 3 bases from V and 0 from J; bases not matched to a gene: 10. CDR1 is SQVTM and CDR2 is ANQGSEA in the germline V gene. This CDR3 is CSVESPSGTGGSGANVLTF. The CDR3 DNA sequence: TGCAGCGTTGAGTCCCCCTCCGGGACAGGGGGCTCTGGGGCCAACGTCCTGACTTTC. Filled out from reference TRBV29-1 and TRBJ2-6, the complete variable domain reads SAVISQKPSRDICQRGTSLTIQCQVDSQVTMMFWYRQQPGQSLTLIATANQGSEATYESGFVIDKFPISRPNLTFSTLTVSNMSPEDSSIYLCSVESPSGTGGSGANVLTFGAGSRLTVL.

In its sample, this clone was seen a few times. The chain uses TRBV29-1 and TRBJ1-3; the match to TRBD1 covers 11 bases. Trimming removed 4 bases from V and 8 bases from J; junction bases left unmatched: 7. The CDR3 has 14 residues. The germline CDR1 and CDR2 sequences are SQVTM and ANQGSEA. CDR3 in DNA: TGCAGCGTTGCCTCCGGGACAGGGGGGGACACCATATATTTT. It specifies CSVASGTGGDTIYF.

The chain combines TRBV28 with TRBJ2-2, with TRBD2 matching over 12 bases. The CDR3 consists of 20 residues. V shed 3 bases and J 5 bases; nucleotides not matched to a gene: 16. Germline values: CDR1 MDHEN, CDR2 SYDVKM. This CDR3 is CASSLLGTSGQTFRTGELFF. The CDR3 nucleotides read TGTGCCAGCAGTTTGCTTGGGACTAGCGGGCAGACTTTTAGGACCGGGGAGCTGTTTTTT.

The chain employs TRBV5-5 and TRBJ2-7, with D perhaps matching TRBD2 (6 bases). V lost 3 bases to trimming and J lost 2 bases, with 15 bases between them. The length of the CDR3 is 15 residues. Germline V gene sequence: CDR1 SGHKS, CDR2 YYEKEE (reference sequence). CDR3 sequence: CASSYLPGGTYEQYF. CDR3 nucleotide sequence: TGTGCCAGCAGCTATCTCCCGGGCGGGACCTACGAGCAGTACTTC.

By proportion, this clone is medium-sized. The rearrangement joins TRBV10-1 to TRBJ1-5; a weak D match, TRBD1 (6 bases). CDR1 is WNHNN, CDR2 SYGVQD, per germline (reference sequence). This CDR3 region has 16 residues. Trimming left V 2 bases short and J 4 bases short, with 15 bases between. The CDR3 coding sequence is TGCGCCAGCAGTGAGGTTACCAGGGGAAATAATCAGCCCCAGCATTTT. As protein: CASSEVTRGNNQPQHF.

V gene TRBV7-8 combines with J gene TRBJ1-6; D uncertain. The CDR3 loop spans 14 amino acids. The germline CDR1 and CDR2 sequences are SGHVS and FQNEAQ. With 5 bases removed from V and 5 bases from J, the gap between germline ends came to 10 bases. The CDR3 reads CASSHGVNNSPLHF. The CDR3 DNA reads TGTGCCAGCAGCCACGGGGTAAATAATTCACCCCTCCACTTT.

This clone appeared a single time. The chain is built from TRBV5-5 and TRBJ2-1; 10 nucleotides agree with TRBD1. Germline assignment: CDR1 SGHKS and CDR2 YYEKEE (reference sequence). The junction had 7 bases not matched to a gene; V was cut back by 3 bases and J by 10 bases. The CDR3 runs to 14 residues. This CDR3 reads CASSSGTGEGEQFF. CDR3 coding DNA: TGTGCCAGCAGCTCCGGGACAGGGGAGGGAGAGCAGTTCTTC.

DNA of the CDR3: TGTGCCAGCAGCTCCTTCTCCGGCACTGAAGCTTTCTTT. Amino acid sequence: CASSSFSGTEAFF. The chain joins TRBV13 to TRBJ1-1; D is uncertain. The CDR3 sequence is 13 residues long. The V gene's germline CDR1 is PRHDT and CDR2 FYEKMQ (reference sequence). V gave up 4 bases and J gave up 4 bases, with 10 bases separating them.

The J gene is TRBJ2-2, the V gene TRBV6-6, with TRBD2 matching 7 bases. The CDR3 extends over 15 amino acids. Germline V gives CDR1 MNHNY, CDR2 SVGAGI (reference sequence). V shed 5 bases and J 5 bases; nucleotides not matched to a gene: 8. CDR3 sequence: CASSRAGQLTGELFF. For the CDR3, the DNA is TGTGCCAGCAGTAGAGCGGGGCAGTTAACCGGGGAGCTGTTTTTT.

In nucleotides, the CDR3 is TGCGCCAGCAGCTTGGAGGGACAGGGACGTGAAAAACTGTTTTTT. The encoded protein is CASSLEGQGREKLFF. The chain is built from TRBV5-1 and TRBJ1-4, with TRBD1 identical over 9 bases. In germline, CDR1 is SGHRS, CDR2 YFSETQ. This CDR3 spans 15 amino acids. Trimming at V came to 0 bases and at J to 7 bases, leaving 4 bases not matched to a gene.

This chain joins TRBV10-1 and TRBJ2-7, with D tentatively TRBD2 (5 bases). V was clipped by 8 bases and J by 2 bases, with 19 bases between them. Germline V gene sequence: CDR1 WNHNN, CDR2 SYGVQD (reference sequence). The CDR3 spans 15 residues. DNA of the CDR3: TGCGCCAGCCCTATGAGGGAAGCCCTTACCTACGAGCAGTACGTC. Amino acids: CASPMREALTYEQYV.

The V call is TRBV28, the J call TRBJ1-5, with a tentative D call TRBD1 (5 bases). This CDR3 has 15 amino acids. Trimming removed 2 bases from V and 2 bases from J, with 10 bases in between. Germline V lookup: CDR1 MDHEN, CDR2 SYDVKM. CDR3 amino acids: CASSLAGGGNQPQHF. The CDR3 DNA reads TGTGCCAGCAGTTTAGCGGGGGGGGGCAATCAGCCCCAGCATTTT.

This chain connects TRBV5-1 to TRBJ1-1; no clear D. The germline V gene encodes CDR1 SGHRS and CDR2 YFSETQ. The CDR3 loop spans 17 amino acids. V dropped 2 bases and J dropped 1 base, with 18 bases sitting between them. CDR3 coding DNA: TGCGCCAGCAGCTTAAGAGGCCATAGCAGAGCGAACACTGAAGCTTTCTTT. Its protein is CASSLRGHSRANTEAFF.

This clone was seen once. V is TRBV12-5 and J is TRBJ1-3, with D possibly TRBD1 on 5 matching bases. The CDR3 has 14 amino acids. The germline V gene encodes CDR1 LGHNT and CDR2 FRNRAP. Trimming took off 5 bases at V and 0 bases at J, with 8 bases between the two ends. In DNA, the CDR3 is TGTGCTAGTGGTCCGGGACTCTCTGGAAACACCATATATTTT. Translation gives CASGPGLSGNTIYF. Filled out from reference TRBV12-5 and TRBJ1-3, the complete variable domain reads DARVTQTPRHKVTEMGQEVTMRCQPILGHNTVFWYRQTMMQGLELLAYFRNRAPLDDSGMPKDRFSAEMPDATLATLKIQPSEPRDSAVYFCASGPGLSGNTIYFGEGSWLTVV.

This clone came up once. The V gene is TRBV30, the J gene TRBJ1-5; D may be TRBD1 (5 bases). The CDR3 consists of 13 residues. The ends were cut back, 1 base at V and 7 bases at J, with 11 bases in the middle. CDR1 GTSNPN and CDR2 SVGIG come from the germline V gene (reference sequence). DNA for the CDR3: TGTGCCTGGAGTGGGCAGGGCCAACAGCCCCAGCATTTT. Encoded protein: CAWSGQGQQPQHF.

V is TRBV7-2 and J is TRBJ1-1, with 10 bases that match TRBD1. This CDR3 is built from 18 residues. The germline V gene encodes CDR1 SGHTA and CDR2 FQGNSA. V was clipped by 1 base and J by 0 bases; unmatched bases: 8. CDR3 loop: CASSLVWTGGVMNTEAFF. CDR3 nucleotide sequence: TGTGCCAGCAGCTTAGTGTGGACAGGGGGAGTAATGAACACTGAAGCTTTCTTT.

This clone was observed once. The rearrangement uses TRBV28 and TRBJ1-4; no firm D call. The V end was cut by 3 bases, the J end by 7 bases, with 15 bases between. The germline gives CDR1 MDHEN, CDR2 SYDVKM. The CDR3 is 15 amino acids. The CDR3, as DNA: TGTGCCAGCAGTTTGGAGGTAAACTTGGGTGAAAAACTGTTTTTT. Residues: CASSLEVNLGEKLFF.